Below, one T cell receptor (beta chain) is given with its context. Unique molecular identifiers tagged the TCRbeta library. One entry per CDR3 protein results from TCRdb running MiXCR on the PCR reads. Counted here are a few hundred thousand distinct CDR3 sequences, around 9.5% occurring once; the ten biggest clones make up less than 8%. From germline, CDR1 is SGHAT and CDR2 FQDESV (reference sequence). V was shortened by 7 bases and J by 7 bases, with 11 bases between the two germline ends. This CDR3 has 13 residues. This specimen belongs to a study of T-cell reconstitution after alpha-beta-depleted transplantation in children.

The sample here was PBMCs from the stem cell graft donor, taken from the stem cell graft. The TCR sequence derives from a human donor who donated a stem cell graft to a child with acute lymphoblastic leukemia. V and J are TRBV11-1 and TRBJ1-6, with D hard to call. CDR3 DNA: TGTGCCAGCACAGACGGCCCAAATTCACCCCTCCACTTT. Residues: CASTDGPNSPLHF.